One and the same sample provided the 5 T cell receptor beta chains below, sequenced in a study of regulatory T cells. Primers: 52 TRBV forward and 13 TRBJ reverse. Generated by immunoSEQ multiplex PCR, the TCRdb table keeps only in-frame clones and is missing some. The table records 15,000 to 20,000 clones, approximately 92% of them present only once. The source material was CD8+ T cells sorted from blood. These receptors came from a person aged 18 to 30 with CD3G deficiency.

This sequence joins TRBV6-1 and TRBJ1-1; TRBD1 matches at 8 bases. J was trimmed by 1 base and V by 8 bases; bases with no gene match: 6. The CDR3 totals 14 residues. CDR1 MNHNS and CDR2 SASEGT come from the germline V gene. In DNA, the CDR3 is TGTGCCAGCCGTAGACAGGGGCGGAACACTGAAGCTTTCTTT. Translated, it gives CASRRQGRNTEAFF.

The chain is built from TRBV27 and TRBJ2-7; 7 bases align to TRBD2. Per germline, CDR1 MNHEY and CDR2 SMNVEV (reference sequence). The CDR3 length is 15 residues. V was clipped by 5 bases and J by 4 bases; unmatched bases: 11. The CDR3 loop is CASSPVWGGTYEQYF. For the CDR3, the DNA is TGTGCCAGCAGTCCCGTTTGGGGGGGTACTTACGAGCAGTACTTC.

This chain links TRBV7-8 with TRBJ2-3; 12 bases are shared with TRBD2. Per the germline V gene, CDR1 is SGHVS and CDR2 is FQNEAQ. V lost 4 bases to trimming and J lost 6 bases; unmatched junction nucleotides: 11. CDR3 length: 17 amino acids. The CDR3 DNA is TGTGCCAGCAGCTCCCGACTAGCGGGGGCCTCAGGGGATACGCAGTATTTT. It translates to CASSSRLAGASGDTQYF.

The chain employs TRBV19 and TRBJ2-7, with unresolved D. V lost 5 bases to trimming and J lost 4 bases, with 12 bases between them. The CDR3 has 13 amino acids. The germline V gene encodes CDR1 LNHDA and CDR2 SQIVND (reference sequence). CDR3 region: CASSPAVGYEQYF. DNA of the CDR3: TGTGCCAGTAGTCCCGCTGTAGGGTACGAGCAGTACTTC.

This clone ranks as large (0.1 to 1%). The V call is TRBV4-1, the J call TRBJ1-5; D remains unclear. V dropped 0 bases and J dropped 11 bases, with 20 bases sitting between them. The CDR3 covers 16 residues. Germline V lookup: CDR1 MGHRA, CDR2 YSYEKL. CDR3 protein: CASSQESLDPTYTQHF. Written as DNA, the CDR3 is TGCGCCAGCAGCCAAGAGTCGTTGGACCCAACTTATACCCAGCATTTT.